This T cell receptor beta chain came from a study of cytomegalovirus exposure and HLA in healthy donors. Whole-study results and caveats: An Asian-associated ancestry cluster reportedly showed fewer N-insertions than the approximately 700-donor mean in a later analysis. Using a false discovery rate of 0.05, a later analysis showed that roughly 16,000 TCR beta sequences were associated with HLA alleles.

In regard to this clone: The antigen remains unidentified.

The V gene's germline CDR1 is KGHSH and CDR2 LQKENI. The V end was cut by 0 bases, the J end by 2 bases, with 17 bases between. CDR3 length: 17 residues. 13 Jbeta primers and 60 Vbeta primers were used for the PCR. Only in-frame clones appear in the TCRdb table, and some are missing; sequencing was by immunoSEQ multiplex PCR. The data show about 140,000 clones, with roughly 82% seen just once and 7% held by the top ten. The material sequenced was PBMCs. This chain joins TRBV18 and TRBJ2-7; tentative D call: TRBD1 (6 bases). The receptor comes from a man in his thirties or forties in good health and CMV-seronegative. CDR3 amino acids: CASSPPGAGDITYEQYF. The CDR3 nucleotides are TGTGCCAGCTCACCACCGGGGGCAGGGGATATTACCTACGAGCAGTACTTC.